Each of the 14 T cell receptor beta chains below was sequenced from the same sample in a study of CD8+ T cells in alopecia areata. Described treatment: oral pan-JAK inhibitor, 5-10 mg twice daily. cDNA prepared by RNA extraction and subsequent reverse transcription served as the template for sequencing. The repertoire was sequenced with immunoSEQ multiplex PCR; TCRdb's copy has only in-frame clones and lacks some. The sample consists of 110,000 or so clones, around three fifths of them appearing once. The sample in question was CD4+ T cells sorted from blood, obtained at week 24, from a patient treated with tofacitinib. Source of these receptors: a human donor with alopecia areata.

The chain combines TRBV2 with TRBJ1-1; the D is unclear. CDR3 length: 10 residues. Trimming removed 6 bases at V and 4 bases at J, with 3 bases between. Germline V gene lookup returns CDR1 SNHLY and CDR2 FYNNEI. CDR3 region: CASSTTEAFF. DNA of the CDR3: TGTGCCAGCAGCACCACTGAAGCTTTCTTT.

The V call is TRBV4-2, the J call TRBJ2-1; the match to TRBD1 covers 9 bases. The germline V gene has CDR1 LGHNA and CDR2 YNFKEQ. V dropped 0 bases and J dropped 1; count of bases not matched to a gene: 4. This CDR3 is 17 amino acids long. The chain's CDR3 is CASSQDRGQGSYNEQFF. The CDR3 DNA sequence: TGTGCCAGCAGCCAAGATCGTGGACAGGGGTCCTACAATGAGCAGTTCTTC.

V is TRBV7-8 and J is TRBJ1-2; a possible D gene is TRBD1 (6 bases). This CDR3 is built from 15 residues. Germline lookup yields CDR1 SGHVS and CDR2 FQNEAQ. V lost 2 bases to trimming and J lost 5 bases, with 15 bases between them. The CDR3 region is CASSLNRQVGYGYTF. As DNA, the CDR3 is TGTGCCAGCAGCTTAAACCGACAGGTCGGGTATGGCTACACCTTC.

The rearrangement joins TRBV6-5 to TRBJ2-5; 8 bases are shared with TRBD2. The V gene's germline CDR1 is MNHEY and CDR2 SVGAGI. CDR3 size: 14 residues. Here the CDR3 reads CSTKRGRQVVTQYF. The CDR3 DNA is TGTTCAACCAAGCGGGGGCGACAGGTGGTGACCCAGTACTTC.

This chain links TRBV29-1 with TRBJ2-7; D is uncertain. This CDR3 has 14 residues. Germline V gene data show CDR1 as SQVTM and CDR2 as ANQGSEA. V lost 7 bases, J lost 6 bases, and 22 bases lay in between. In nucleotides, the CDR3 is TGCAGCGCTCAGGCCTCGATTGACCCTGGCGAGCAGTACTTC. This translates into CSAQASIDPGEQYF.

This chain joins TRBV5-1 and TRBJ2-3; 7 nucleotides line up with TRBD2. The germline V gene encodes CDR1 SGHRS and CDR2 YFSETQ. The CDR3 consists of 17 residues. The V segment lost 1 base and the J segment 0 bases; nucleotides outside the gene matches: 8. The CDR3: CASSLNPSGTSTDTQYF. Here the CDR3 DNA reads TGCGCCAGCAGCTTGAATCCTAGCGGCACTAGCACAGATACGCAGTATTTT.

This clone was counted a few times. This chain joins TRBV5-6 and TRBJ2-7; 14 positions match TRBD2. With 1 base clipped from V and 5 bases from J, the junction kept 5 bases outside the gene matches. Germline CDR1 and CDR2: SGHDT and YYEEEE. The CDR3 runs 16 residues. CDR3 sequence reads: CASSLWTSGGLDEQYF. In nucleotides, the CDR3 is TGTGCCAGCAGCTTGTGGACTAGCGGGGGGCTCGACGAGCAGTACTTC.

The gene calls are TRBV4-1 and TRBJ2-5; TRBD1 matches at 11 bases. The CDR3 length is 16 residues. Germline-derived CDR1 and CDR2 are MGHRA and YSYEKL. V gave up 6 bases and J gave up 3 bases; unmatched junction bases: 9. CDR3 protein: CASRSKGQGVKETQYF. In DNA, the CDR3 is TGCGCCAGCAGATCAAAGGGACAGGGGGTCAAAGAGACCCAGTACTTC.

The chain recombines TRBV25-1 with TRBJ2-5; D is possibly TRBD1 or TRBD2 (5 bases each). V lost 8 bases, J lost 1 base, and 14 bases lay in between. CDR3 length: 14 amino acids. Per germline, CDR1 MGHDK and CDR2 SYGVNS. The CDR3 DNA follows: TGTGCCAGCGGCTACCGAGGGGCCCAAGAGACCCAGTACTTC. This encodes CASGYRGAQETQYF.

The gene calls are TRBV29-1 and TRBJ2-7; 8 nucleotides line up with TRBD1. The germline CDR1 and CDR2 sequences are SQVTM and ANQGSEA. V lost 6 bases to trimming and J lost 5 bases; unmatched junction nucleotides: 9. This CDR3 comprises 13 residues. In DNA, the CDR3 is TGCAGCGTCGACTGGACAGGGCGGGACGAGCAGTACTTC. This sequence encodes CSVDWTGRDEQYF.

The DNA for the CDR3 is TGTGCCAGCAGCCTTGGACAGATCCTCGAGCTGTTTTTT. It is translated as CASSLGQILELFF. The chain uses TRBV7-8 and TRBJ2-2; TRBD1 might be the D (6 bases). The length of the CDR3 is 13 residues. Germline V gives CDR1 SGHVS, CDR2 FQNEAQ. The V and J ends lost 5 bases and 11 bases respectively, with 15 bases between them.

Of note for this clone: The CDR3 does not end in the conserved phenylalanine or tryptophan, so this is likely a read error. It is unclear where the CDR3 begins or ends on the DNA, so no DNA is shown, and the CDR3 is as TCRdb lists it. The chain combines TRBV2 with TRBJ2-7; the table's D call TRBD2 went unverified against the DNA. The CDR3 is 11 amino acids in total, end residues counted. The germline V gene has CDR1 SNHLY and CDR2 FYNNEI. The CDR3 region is CASSGQDSRRL.

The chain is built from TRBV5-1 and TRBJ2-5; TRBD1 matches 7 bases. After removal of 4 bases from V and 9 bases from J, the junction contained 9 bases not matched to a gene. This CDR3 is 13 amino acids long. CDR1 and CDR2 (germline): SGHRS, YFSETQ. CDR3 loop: CASSPGQVKAQYF. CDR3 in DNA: TGCGCCAGCAGCCCCGGACAGGTTAAGGCCCAGTACTTC.

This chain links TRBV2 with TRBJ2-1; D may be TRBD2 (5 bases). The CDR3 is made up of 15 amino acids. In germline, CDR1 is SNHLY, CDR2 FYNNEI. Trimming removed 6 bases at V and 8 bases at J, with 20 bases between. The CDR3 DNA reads TGTGCCAGCAGCCCAGTGAGCGGATCGGGCCATGAGCAGTTCTTC. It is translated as CASSPVSGSGHEQFF. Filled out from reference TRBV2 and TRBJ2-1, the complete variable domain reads EPEVTQTPSHQVTQMGQEVILRCVPISNHLYFYWYRQILGQKVEFLVSFYNNEISEKSEIFDDQFSVERPDGSNFTLKIRSTKLEDSAMYFCASSPVSGSGHEQFFGPGTRLTVL.